What follows is one T cell receptor (beta chain) and its context. Per the germline V gene, CDR1 is SNHLY and CDR2 is FYNNEI. V lost 9 bases, J lost 2 bases, and 16 bases lay in between. The CDR3 is made up of 14 amino acids. The source of the sample is a study of blood T cell repertoires in COVID-19. This table comes from immunoSEQ multiplex PCR, and its TCRdb copy is limited to in-frame clones, with some not included. The sample lists tens of thousands of clones, approximately 85% occurring once. The receptor was derived from a human donor in a cohort sampled during active COVID-19. The sequencing input was peripheral blood. The gene calls are TRBV2 and TRBJ1-2, with D possibly TRBD1 on 6 matching bases. The CDR3 protein is CASNPTGVNYGYTF. CDR3 nucleotides: TGTGCCAGTAATCCGACAGGCGTAAACTATGGCTACACCTTC.